One sample yielded the 5 T cell receptor beta chains listed below, sequenced in a study of cytomegalovirus exposure and HLA in healthy donors. Primers for the PCR totalled 60 Vbeta and 13 Jbeta. Sequencing was performed with immunoSEQ multiplex PCR; in TCRdb, only in-frame clones are kept and a portion is missing. The sample consists of around 300,000 clones, just under 85% of them appearing once. Sequencing used PBMCs. The receptor set was obtained from a woman in her forties in good health and CMV-seropositive.

V and J are TRBV27 and TRBJ2-7, with 10 nucleotides matching TRBD2. The CDR3 sequence is 15 residues long. V lost 6 bases, J lost 3 bases, and 8 bases stayed unmatched. Germline loops: CDR1 MNHEY, CDR2 SMNVEV (reference sequence). CDR3 coding DNA: TGTGCCAGCAGCCTAGGACTAGCGGCTAACTACGAGCAGTACTTC. It is translated as CASSLGLAANYEQYF.

The genes are TRBV7-7 and TRBJ2-1, with a tentative D call TRBD2 (5 bases). The CDR3 extends over 14 amino acids. Deletions cut 4 bases from V and 7 bases from J, with 14 bases between. Germline lookup yields CDR1 SSHAT and CDR2 FNYEAQ (reference sequence). The CDR3 region has the DNA TGTGCCAGCAGCTCCGACGGGGTTCGTAATGAGCAGTTCTTC. Protein: CASSSDGVRNEQFF.

This chain uses TRBV10-2 with TRBJ2-3, with D hard to call. Trimming shortened V by 4 bases and J by 0 bases, and 5 bases separated the two germline ends. Germline CDR1 WSHSY, CDR2 SAAADI. CDR3 length equals 13 residues. In DNA, the CDR3 is TGCGCCAGCAGTGGCTATAGCACAGATACGCAGTATTTT. Its translation: CASSGYSTDTQYF.

About this clone itself: One end of the junction is discordant with germline, which a read error may explain. The CDR3 DNA sequence: TGTGCCTGGAAGGGGGACCAGGAGACCCAGTACTTC. Translation: CAWKGDQETQYF. V gene TRBV30 combines with J gene TRBJ2-5; TRBD1 might be the D (6 bases). Looked up from germline, CDR1 is GTSNPN and CDR2 is SVGIG (reference sequence). The CDR3 spans 12 residues.

This chain links TRBV10-3 with TRBJ2-7; 7 nucleotides align to TRBD1. The germline V gene encodes CDR1 ENHRY and CDR2 SYGVKD. The CDR3 sequence is 15 residues long. Trimming cost V 0 bases and J 3 bases; bases outside gene matches: 5. DNA for the CDR3: TGTGCCATCAGTGAGTCGATGAGGGGGCTCTACGAGCAGTACTTC. Translation: CAISESMRGLYEQYF.